This T cell receptor beta chain was found in a study of radiation and T cells in renal cell carcinoma (dated by TCRdb to the early 2020s). Regarding the study in general: The samples were drawn from a clinical trial, where primary renal cell carcinomas were treated with 15 Gy of stereotactic body radiation therapy and then removed by nephrectomy 4 weeks afterward. TCR beta sequencing covered around 50 samples in total, comprising some 25 tumors and roughly 27 peripheral blood samples. Across all 50 or so samples, 4,016,671 unique CDR3 nucleotide sequences, encoding 2,658,974 unique CDR3 amino acid sequences, were identified. What the authors observed across the whole study: Effects of radiation dose or scheduling on the TCR repertoire could not be addressed with the single-armed trial design. In blood, the top tumor clonotypes increased between baseline and 2 weeks post-radiation and then shrank by 4 weeks, which suggests that tumor-resident clones expanded only transiently. Changes in the blood repertoire were not tracked past 4 weeks after treatment. Because pretreatment tumor biopsies were not available, the study could not determine whether clonotypes were already present within the tumor at baseline.

Including cysteine and phenylalanine, the CDR3 has 14 amino acids. The read is trimmed to its CDR3 DNA, 42 bases read in frame from base 1. V is reduced by 2 bases and J by 0 bases, leaving a spacing of 7 bases between them. The germline V gene (reference sequence) specifies LNHDA as CDR1 and SQIVND as CDR2. A word on this clone: No cognate antigen has been identified for it. No much larger clone exists at a distance of one base, and base qualities are not known.

TCR beta libraries were generated from genomic DNA with the immunoSEQ kit, following the manufacturer's recommendations. Library preparation used a first multiplex PCR with proprietary primers, then a second PCR adding unique barcodes, with bead cleanups after each round. Each sample batch included a kit-provided positive control reaction and a negative control reaction. The final libraries were assessed on an Agilent 4200 TapeStation D1000 ScreenTape, pooled by volume, and quantified by qPCR. Sequencing was performed on an Illumina NextSeq500 with a MidOutput 150-cycle cartridge, and 156 Read1 and 15 Index1 cycles were run with kit custom primers. The pooled library was loaded at 0.8 to 1 pM, with a roughly 20% PhiX control spiked in. Per the original workflow: The vendor-processed data were analyzed in R, and a clonotype was defined as all T cells that share the same CDR3 nucleotide sequence. For clone abundance analyses, frequencies were normalized to the 10,000 most abundant clones per sample. Public T cell clones, averaging fewer than five per sample, were removed before analysis. Tumor-enriched clonotypes and baseline blood-enriched clonotypes were defined as those with an abundance difference of at least 32-fold between compartments. A beta-binomial differential abundance model was applied to find clonotypes that expanded or contracted between blood time points. Tumor-blood repertoire similarity was measured with the Baroni-Urbani and Buser coefficient, and group comparisons used two-tailed Wilcoxon tests in R. Imported from immuneACCESS, the table was reduced by TCRdb to in-frame sequences with V and J called. These copies leave out some clones; in studies compared against another copy, an unresolved V gene accounts for under half, and the cause of the remainder is not known. The D gene and trimming were derived from the DNA, and the V and J assignments and clone size from that table. The sample table lists 100,000 to 150,000 clones, roughly 91% of them with a count of one. 5.8% of the sample is taken by the ten largest.

In light of the paper, this sample's time point label describes: blood 2 weeks post-SBRT. The intended sense of this specimen's treatment or condition label: 15 Gy SBRT to primary tumor, nephrectomy 4 weeks later. To follow tumor-enriched clonotypes, peripheral blood was collected serially from radiation-treated patients at baseline and again at 2 weeks and 4 weeks after SBRT. Every patient's renal cell carcinoma showed clear cell pathology. Genomic DNA for TCR sequencing was prepared using the QIAamp DNA Blood Mini Kit (Qiagen). Only samples passing all quality control checks were included in the analyses.

The sample in question was blood, obtained from a patient whose treatment included radiotherapy and nephrectomy. The chain uses TRBV19 and TRBJ1-1; no D gene is confidently identified. This receptor was taken from a woman in her 70s with renal cell carcinoma. The nucleotides read TGTGCCAGTAGTATAACGGGCTTGAACACTGAAGCTTTCTTT. It is translated as CASSITGLNTEAFF.